This is a list of T cell receptor beta chains from one sample in a study of blood T cell repertoires in COVID-19. Sequencing used immunoSEQ multiplex PCR; TCRdb keeps in-frame clones, though not all of them. The sample gives around 380,000 clones, approximately 77% of which show up once; over 0.95% is in the top ten. The source material was peripheral blood. These receptors were taken from a human donor with acute or convalescent COVID-19. The donor label of this sample is uncertain. CDR3s leave out the opening cysteine and the closing phenylalanine or tryptophan. Size is omitted from some rows. Given values are once, few, many or a class for expanded clones.

CDR3 protein: AWSPPGRGNTEAF
J gene: TRBJ1-1
clone size: .
V gene: TRBV30

CDR3 protein: ASSLVGQGGTGELF
J gene: TRBJ2-2
clone size: .
V gene: TRBV11-2

CDR3 protein: ASSDTGQLYGYT
J gene: TRBJ1-2
clone size: .
V gene: TRBV2

CDR3 protein: ASSLGTTSTDTQY
J gene: TRBJ2-3
clone size: many
V gene: TRBV5-5

CDR3 protein: AWSQIGTQNTGELF
J gene: TRBJ2-2
clone size: .
V gene: TRBV30

CDR3 protein: ASSATVNTEAF
J gene: TRBJ1-1
clone size: .
V gene: TRBV10-2

CDR3 protein: AWSVSRQSGAQY
J gene: TRBJ2-5
clone size: .
V gene: TRBV30

CDR3 protein: ASRRSGGTNEKLF
J gene: TRBJ1-4
clone size: few
V gene: TRBV28

CDR3 protein: VRAAKIPGQQY
J gene: TRBJ2-7
clone size: once
V gene: TRBV7-5

CDR3 protein: ASSPLGTRSRLSSTDTQY
J gene: TRBJ2-3
clone size: .
V gene: TRBV18

CDR3 protein: ASSEYRDTEAF
J gene: TRBJ1-1
clone size: .
V gene: TRBV10-1

CDR3 protein: ASRKTPGAMNTEAF
J gene: TRBJ1-1
clone size: .
V gene: TRBV11-2

CDR3 protein: ASSVHSYEQY
J gene: TRBJ2-7
clone size: .
V gene: TRBV21-1

CDR3 protein: ASSSTGRQGYGYT
J gene: TRBJ1-2
clone size: .
V gene: TRBV7-2

CDR3 protein: ASSLSKANTEAF
J gene: TRBJ1-1
clone size: .
V gene: TRBV7-8

CDR3 protein: ASSEGAAGVGRGEQF
J gene: TRBJ2-1
clone size: .
V gene: TRBV6-1

CDR3 protein: ASSLAGGLNTEAF
J gene: TRBJ1-1
clone size: .
V gene: TRBV7-9

CDR3 protein: ASSPTTLAGGQETQY
J gene: TRBJ2-5
clone size: .
V gene: TRBV19

CDR3 protein: ASGLNSYEQY
J gene: TRBJ2-7
clone size: .
V gene: TRBV28

CDR3 protein: ASSPVAGGADTQY
J gene: TRBJ2-3
clone size: .
V gene: TRBV18

CDR3 protein: ASSLRGLGYT
J gene: TRBJ1-2
clone size: .
V gene: TRBV12-3/TRBV12-4

CDR3 protein: ASSQLTGLEQF
J gene: TRBJ2-1
clone size: .
V gene: TRBV12-3/TRBV12-4

CDR3 protein: ASSLAGGGNQPQH
J gene: TRBJ1-5
clone size: .
V gene: TRBV5-5

CDR3 protein: ASSPPRHGQSNEQF
J gene: TRBJ2-1
clone size: .
V gene: TRBV18

CDR3 protein: ATGNPTGVGEQY
J gene: TRBJ2-7
clone size: .
V gene: TRBV2

CDR3 protein: ASRGKGYSGYGYT
J gene: TRBJ1-2
clone size: .
V gene: TRBV6-5

CDR3 protein: ASRTGGNTEAF
J gene: TRBJ1-1
clone size: .
V gene: TRBV6-5